This T cell receptor beta chain is drawn from a study of OX40 agonist ivuxolimab in advanced cancers. Patients were ruled out by autoimmune disease history or systemic immunosuppression. Deletions cut 4 bases from V and 4 bases from J, with 25 bases between. This CDR3 contains 18 residues. Germline-derived CDR1 and CDR2 are SEHNR and FQNEAQ (reference sequence). TCRdb's copy holds only in-frame clones and misses some; the assay was immunoSEQ multiplex PCR. The sample holds 25,000 to 35,000 clones, about 88% seen once. This TCR came from an adult with an advanced solid tumor such as melanoma, head and neck, liver or kidney cancer. The sample in question was CD4+ or CD8+ T cells sorted from blood, obtained in a trial of the OX40 agonist ivuxolimab. V gene TRBV7-9 combines with J gene TRBJ1-2; a possible D gene is TRBD1 (6 bases). The CDR3: CASSSELRNGGIAYGYTF. The CDR3 region has the DNA TGTGCCAGCAGCTCCGAATTAAGGAACGGGGGCATCGCCTATGGCTACACCTTC.